Below, 20 T cell receptor beta chains from the same sample are listed, as sequenced in a study of blood T cells in healthy people across ages. Together with a sample-barcoded 5' primer, a J-beta primer mix was included in a second PCR lasting roughly 6 to 12 cycles. A single record per CDR3 protein comes from TCRdb applying MiXCR to the 5' RACE reads. The table shows around 870,000 distinct CDR3 sequences, with more than 25% occurring only once. What was sequenced was blood. Receptor source: an elderly woman in good health.

Note on this clonotype: This clone may be a read error of a much larger clone one base away. This rearrangement joins TRBV6-2 or TRBV6-3 to TRBJ2-6, with D possibly being TRBD1 (6 bases). Per germline, CDR1 MNHEY and CDR2 SVGEGT. This CDR3 is 14 amino acids long. The DNA of the CDR3 is TGTGCCAGCAACCCAGGGGCTGGGACCAACGTCCTGACTTTC. Protein sequence: CASNPGAGTNVLTF.

In this sample, this clonotype turned up a few times. The chain joins TRBV11-3 to TRBJ2-1, with 11 bases that match TRBD2. The V and J ends lost 1 base and 4 bases, in that order; junction bases with no gene match: 9. The CDR3 has 18 amino acids. Germline-derived CDR1 and CDR2 are SGHNT and YENEEA. The CDR3 loop is CASSLASVAGGIYNEQFF. In DNA, the CDR3 is TGTGCCAGCAGCTTAGCATCGGTAGCGGGGGGGATTTACAATGAGCAGTTCTTC.

This clonotype was recorded many times. The chain joins TRBV10-3 to TRBJ2-5; a possible D gene is TRBD1 (5 bases). There are 14 residues in the CDR3. The germline V gene encodes CDR1 ENHRY and CDR2 SYGVKD. V lost 6 bases and J lost 4, with 15 bases in between. CDR3 DNA: TGTGCCATCAGCGGCAGTGGGGCTCGAGAGACCCAGTACTTC. Translated, it gives CAISGSGARETQYF.

This clonotype was seen more than once but under ten times. The CDR3 protein is CATSVPGGKGGKNIQYF. CDR3 coding DNA: TGTGCCACCAGTGTTCCGGGTGGAAAGGGAGGGAAAAACATTCAGTACTTC. The J gene is TRBJ2-4, the V gene TRBV24-1; 7 nucleotides agree with TRBD2. The CDR3 totals 17 residues. J gave up 4 bases and V 5 bases, and 13 bases lay outside the gene matches. The germline CDR1 and CDR2 sequences are KGHDR and SFDVKD.

This rearrangement joins TRBV14 to TRBJ1-1; no clear D. Per germline, CDR1 SGHDN and CDR2 FVKESK. The CDR3 covers 13 residues. Trimming stripped 2 bases from V and 11 bases from J, with 15 bases between. For the CDR3, the DNA is TGTGCCAGCAGCCAATTCAGCCCGGCGGGGGCTTTCTTT. It is translated as CASSQFSPAGAFF.

This clonotype was seen ten or more times. The CDR3 region is CASSLSQGVDTQYF. CDR3 nucleotides: TGTGCCAGCAGCTTAAGTCAGGGCGTCGATACGCAGTATTTT. The chain employs TRBV7-9 and TRBJ2-3; D is perhaps TRBD1 (5 bases). V was pared by 2 bases and J by 6 bases, with 12 bases between. The CDR3 sequence is 14 residues long. CDR1 and CDR2 (germline): SEHNR, FQNEAQ (reference sequence). Full variable domain (rest looked up from reference TRBV7-9 and TRBJ2-3): DTGVSQNPRHKITKRGQNVTFRCDPISEHNRLYWYRQTLGQGPEFLTYFQNEAQLEKSRLLSDRFSAERPKGSFSTLEIQRTEQGDSAMYLCASSLSQGVDTQYFGPGTRLTVL.

CDR3 amino acids: CSASRANSPLHF. In DNA, the CDR3 is TGCAGTGCTAGTAGGGCAAATTCACCCCTCCACTTT. The J gene is TRBJ1-6, the V gene TRBV20-1; the D is unclear. Germline V gene lookup returns CDR1 DFQATT and CDR2 SNEGSKA (reference sequence). The CDR3 loop spans 12 amino acids. Deletions cut 3 bases from V and 7 bases from J, with 7 bases between.

This clonotype was counted at least ten times. This chain links TRBV12-3 or TRBV12-4 with TRBJ2-5; no firm D call. The CDR3 has 12 amino acids. The ends were cut back, 4 bases at V and 7 bases at J, with 10 bases in the middle. This CDR3 is CASSSTIVTQYF. As DNA, the CDR3 is TGTGCCAGCAGTTCCACTATCGTGACCCAGTACTTC.

The chain carries TRBV28 and TRBJ1-1; D remains ambiguous. The length of the CDR3 is 13 residues. V was cut by 3 bases and J by 10 bases, with 15 bases left in between. Germline CDR1 and CDR2: MDHEN and SYDVKM. The CDR3 here is CASSLVDRRRAFF. CDR3 in DNA: TGTGCCAGCAGTTTGGTAGATCGGAGGAGAGCTTTCTTT.

Turning to this clonotype: A clone one base away is much larger, so this may be a read error. This sequence joins TRBV7-2 and TRBJ2-4, with TRBD1 matching over 9 bases. The J call may be faulty, since TRBJ2-7 better matches the DNA end. From germline, CDR1 is SGHTA and CDR2 FQGNSA. This CDR3 is built from 17 residues. Here the CDR3 DNA reads TGTGCCAGCAGCTTAGGGCGAGGGACAGGGAGGGGGTACGAGCAGTACTTC. The encoded protein is CASSLGRGTGRGYEQYF.

There are many counts of this clonotype. The chain is built from TRBV7-9 and TRBJ2-5, with D possibly being TRBD2 (6 bases). Germline lookup yields CDR1 SEHNR and CDR2 FQNEAQ (reference sequence). V lost 0 bases and J lost 2, with 13 bases in between. The CDR3 is 16 amino acids. For the CDR3, the DNA is TGTGCCAGCAGCTTAGCTTTCCTAGCGACACAAGAGACCCAGTACTTC. Its protein is CASSLAFLATQETQYF.

The chain employs TRBV20-1 and TRBJ1-6, with TRBD1 matching 8 bases. Germline CDR1 DFQATT, CDR2 SNEGSKA (reference sequence). Trimming cost V 5 bases and J 10 bases; bases outside gene matches: 10. The CDR3 extends over 14 amino acids. The CDR3: CSALSDREVSPLHF. The CDR3 DNA is TGCAGTGCTCTCTCGGACAGGGAAGTCTCACCCCTCCACTTT.

As regards this clonotype: A read error may explain this, as a much larger clone is one base away. The rearrangement joins TRBV12-3 or TRBV12-4 to TRBJ1-2; tentative D call: TRBD1 (5 bases). This CDR3 contains 13 residues. DNA for the CDR3: TGTGCCAACAGTTTGGGGGAGTCCTATGGCTACACCTTC. It encodes CANSLGESYGYTF.

This clonotype was observed at least ten times. The chain links TRBV6-5 to TRBJ2-7; D is perhaps TRBD1 (6 bases). V lost 6 bases and J lost 0, with 12 bases in between. The CDR3 loop spans 14 amino acids. Germline V gene sequence: CDR1 MNHEY, CDR2 SVGAGI. The CDR3 here is CASRPTGSSYEQYF. The CDR3 DNA is TGTGCCAGCAGACCCACAGGGAGCTCCTACGAGCAGTACTTC.

The chain links TRBV27 to TRBJ2-3; 12 bases fit TRBD2. The germline gives CDR1 MNHEY, CDR2 SMNVEV (reference sequence). The junction had 7 bases not matched to a gene; V was cut back by 10 bases and J by 5 bases. The CDR3 extends over 14 amino acids. Here the CDR3 DNA reads TGTGCCACCCCAGGACTAGCGGGACTAGATACGCAGTATTTT. It specifies CATPGLAGLDTQYF.

In its sample, this clonotype was seen many times. This rearrangement joins TRBV7-2 to TRBJ2-5; 11 bases align to TRBD2. Germline V lookup: CDR1 SGHTA, CDR2 FQGNSA. The CDR3 sequence is 16 residues long. V gave up 5 bases and J gave up 5 bases; unmatched junction bases: 10. The CDR3 coding sequence is TGTGCCAGCAGCAAGACCCTAGCGGGGGGTTCGGAGACCCAGTACTTC. Its protein product is CASSKTLAGGSETQYF.

This clonotype was seen more than once but under ten times. A read error may explain this, as a much larger clone is one base away. V gene TRBV12-3 or TRBV12-4 combines with J gene TRBJ2-3; D is unresolved. The CDR3 has 13 residues. Trimming left V 6 bases short and J 9 bases short, with 16 bases between. The CDR3 spells CASRINADATQYF. The CDR3 coding sequence is TGTGCCAGCAGGATTAACGCTGACGCGACGCAGTATTTT.

This clonotype was counted only a few times. A read error may be the cause here, since a much bigger clone is one base away. This chain links TRBV7-2 with TRBJ2-1, with D hard to call. Looked up from germline, CDR1 is SGHTA and CDR2 is FQGNSA. CDR3 length equals 13 residues. The CDR3 protein is CAGSLPQEFEQFF. The CDR3 bases are TGTGCCGGCAGCTTACCTCAAGAGTTTGAGCAGTTCTTC.

This clonotype was counted many times. V is TRBV14 and J is TRBJ2-7; D not certain. Germline CDR1 and CDR2: SGHDN and FVKESK. V was trimmed by 1 base and J by 3 bases, leaving 7 bases between them. The CDR3 is 13 amino acids. CDR3 residues: CASSQVSVYEQYF. DNA of the CDR3: TGTGCCAGCAGCCAAGTCTCGGTCTACGAGCAGTACTTC.

This clonotype has only a few counts. The V gene is TRBV28, the J gene TRBJ1-5, with 10 nucleotides matching TRBD1. From germline, CDR1 is MDHEN and CDR2 SYDVKM. The V segment lost 5 bases and the J segment 6 bases; nucleotides outside the gene matches: 7. This CDR3 contains 15 residues. The DNA for the CDR3 is TGTGCCAGCAGTATTGGGACAGGGGCCCTTCAGCCCCAGCATTTT. It is translated as CASSIGTGALQPQHF.